A selection of T cell receptor beta chains follows, all from one sample in a study of T cells in Graves' hyperthyroidism and ophthalmopathy. One entry per CDR3 protein results from TCRdb running MiXCR on the multiplex PCR reads. There are roughly 740,000 distinct CDR3 sequences in the sample; about a sixth occur only once, and over 7.5% lies in the top ten. Sequenced material: blood. The receptor set was obtained from a man between 18 and 35 years old with Graves' hyperthyroidism. Each CDR3 is given with its conserved first and last residue. A D gene is named only where the DNA matches it firmly. Some rows have no size entry. The others give once, few or many, or a class for an expanded clone.

V gene,D gene,clone size,J gene,CDR3 DNA,CDR3 protein
TRBV20-1,NA,NA,TRBJ1-1,TGCAGTGCAGAGGGGAGGGGTCGCACTGAAGCTTTCTTT,CSAEGRGRTEAFF
TRBV28,TRBD2,many,TRBJ2-5,TGTGCCAGCAGTCCACGACGTCACTCTAGCGGGATCCCTGAGACCCAGTACTTC,CASSPRRHSSGIPETQYF
TRBV2,NA,many,TRBJ1-5,TGTGCCAGCAGTCCAGGACAGCGCAATCAGCCCCAGCATTTT,CASSPGQRNQPQHF
TRBV24-1,NA,NA,TRBJ2-3,TGTGCCACCAGTGATTCCTCGGGTGTATCGCAGTATTTT,CATSDSSGVSQYF
TRBV4-3,TRBD1,NA,TRBJ1-6,TGCGCCAGCAGCCAAGGCCAGGGGGCCCGGTATTCACCCCTCCACTTT,CASSQGQGARYSPLHF
TRBV9,NA,NA,TRBJ2-5,TGTGCCAGCAGCAATCCGACAACCTCTGGGACCCAGTACTTC,CASSNPTTSGTQYF
TRBV18,NA,many,TRBJ1-5,TGTGCCAGCTCACCGACTCAGGTTGGAGGGCCCCAGCATTTT,CASSPTQVGGPQHF
TRBV28,NA,many,TRBJ2-7,TGTGCCAGCAGTTCCGGGACATACTACGAGCAGTACTTC,CASSSGTYYEQYF
TRBV4-1,NA,many,TRBJ1-5,TGCGCCAGCAGCGTTATCGACCGGCTCGATCAGCCCCAGCATTTT,CASSVIDRLDQPQHF
TRBV7-9,TRBD2,many,TRBJ2-3,TGTGCCAGCAGCTTTGGGACTAGCCCTGGCACGCAGTATTTT,CASSFGTSPGTQYF
TRBV9,NA,NA,TRBJ2-7,TGTGCCAGCAGCCCCCACAGAGGGAGTAGGTACGAGCAGTACTTC,CASSPHRGSRYEQYF
TRBV5-1,NA,NA,TRBJ2-4,TGCGCCAGCCGTCTAAGCATAATAGGGGTCAGGGGAGCCAAAAACATTCAGTACTTC,CASRLSIIGVRGAKNIQYF
TRBV28,NA,many,TRBJ2-7,TGTGCCAGCAGTCTCCTCGGGTACGAGCAGTACTTC,CASSLLGYEQYF
TRBV7-9,NA,NA,TRBJ1-4,TGTGCCAGCAGCTTGGCGGGAAATGATGAAAAACTGTTTTTT,CASSLAGNDEKLFF
TRBV6-4,NA,few,TRBJ1-1,TGTGCCAGCAGTAGGGCGTTGGCTTTCTTT,CASSRALAFF
TRBV20-1,TRBD1,few,TRBJ2-7,TGCAGTGCGAGGGGGGACAGGCCACCCTACGAGCAGTACTTC,CSARGDRPPYEQYF
TRBV14,NA,NA,TRBJ2-6,TGTGCCAGCAGCCAAGAAATCCGGGACTCTGGGGCCAACGTCCTGACTTTC,CASSQEIRDSGANVLTF
TRBV20-1,NA,NA,TRBJ1-2,TGCAGTGCTAGAGGGGGAGAGGGCTACACCTTC,CSARGGEGYTF
TRBV19,TRBD2,NA,TRBJ2-4,TGTGCCAGTAGTAAGTTAGCGGGTATAGCCAAAAACATTCAGTACTTC,CASSKLAGIAKNIQYF
TRBV12-3/TRBV12-4,NA,few,TRBJ2-5,TGTGCCAGCAGTCTCACCAGCGAAGAGACCCAGTACTTC,CASSLTSEETQYF
TRBV14,NA,few,TRBJ2-7,TGTGCCAGCAGCCCACCTCAAGGGGGGTCCACCTACGAGCAGTACTTC,CASSPPQGGSTYEQYF
TRBV30,TRBD2,NA,TRBJ2-7,TGTGCCTGGAGTGAAACGGGACTAGCGGACTCCTACGAGCAGTACTTC,CAWSETGLADSYEQYF
TRBV4-2,TRBD1,NA,TRBJ2-2,TGTGCCAGCAGCTCCCGACAGGGGGTTGGGACCGGGGAGCTGTTTTTT,CASSSRQGVGTGELFF
TRBV7-6,NA,many,TRBJ2-2,TGTGCCAGCGGACTGGACACCGGGGAGCTGTTTTTT,CASGLDTGELFF
TRBV18,NA,many,TRBJ2-7,TGTGCCAGCAGCCCCGGACAGTACGAGCAGTACTTC,CASSPGQYEQYF
TRBV6-1,TRBD2,few,TRBJ2-7,TGTGCCAGCAGTGTACTAGCGGGAGGCTTTGTCAACGAGCAGTACTTC,CASSVLAGGFVNEQYF
TRBV6-5,NA,NA,TRBJ2-7,TGTGCCAGCAGTTACGTCGATCGGGTCGAGCAGTACTTC,CASSYVDRVEQYF